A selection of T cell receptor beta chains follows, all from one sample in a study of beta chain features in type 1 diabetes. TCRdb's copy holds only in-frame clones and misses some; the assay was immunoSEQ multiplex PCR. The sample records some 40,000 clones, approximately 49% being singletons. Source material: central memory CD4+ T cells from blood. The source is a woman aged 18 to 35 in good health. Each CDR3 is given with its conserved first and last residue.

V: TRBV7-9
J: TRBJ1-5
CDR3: CASTPEFGQPQHF

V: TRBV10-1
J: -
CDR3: CASSESIRAGTYNEQFF

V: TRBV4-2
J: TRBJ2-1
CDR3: CASSQAGGGSEQFF

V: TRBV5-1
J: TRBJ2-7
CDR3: CASSTFGTAAYEQYF

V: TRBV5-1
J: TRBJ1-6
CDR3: CASSWGSGDSPLHF

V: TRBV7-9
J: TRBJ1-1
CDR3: CASSPSSGEAFF

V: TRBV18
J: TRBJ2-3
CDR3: CASSPWGSGGPGTDTQYF

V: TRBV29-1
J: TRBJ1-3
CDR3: CSPGNFDFSGNTIYF

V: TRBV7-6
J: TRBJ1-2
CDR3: CASSLASGGVGYTF

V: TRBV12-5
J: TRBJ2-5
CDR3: CASGLVSLGNGTQYF

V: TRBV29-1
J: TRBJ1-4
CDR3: CSVAWSRNEKLFF

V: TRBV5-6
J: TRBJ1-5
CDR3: CASSLGQLGQPQHF

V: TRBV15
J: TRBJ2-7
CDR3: CATSTRRGSSYEQYF

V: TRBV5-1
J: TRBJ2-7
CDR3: CASSLLKEGAEQYF

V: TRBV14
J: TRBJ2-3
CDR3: CASSQVAGLGDTQYF

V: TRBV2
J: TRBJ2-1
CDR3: CASSETSGTVNNEQFF

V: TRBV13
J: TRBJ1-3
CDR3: CASSLVQSISGNTIYF

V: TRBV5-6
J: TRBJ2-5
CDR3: CASSRLAGDPETQYF

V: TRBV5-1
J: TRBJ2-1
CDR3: CASSPMTLAGGDNEQFF

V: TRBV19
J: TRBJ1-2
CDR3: CASSPRPGERGYTF

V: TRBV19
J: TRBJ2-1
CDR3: CASSILAGGRNEQFF

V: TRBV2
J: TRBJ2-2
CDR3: CASSPQGAGTGELFF

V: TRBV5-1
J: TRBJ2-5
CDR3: CASSVSGRAGETQYF

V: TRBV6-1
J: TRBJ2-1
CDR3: CASLLAGVYNEQFF

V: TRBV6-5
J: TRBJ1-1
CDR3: CASSYNRGNTEAFF

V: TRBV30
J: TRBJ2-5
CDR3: CAWSIHSGQGMETQYF

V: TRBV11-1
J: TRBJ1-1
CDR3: CASSLNSFGEAFF

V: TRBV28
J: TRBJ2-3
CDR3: CASSTRAVRTDTQYF

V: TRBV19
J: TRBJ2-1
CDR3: CASSGVGGIYNEQFF

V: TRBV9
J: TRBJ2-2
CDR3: CASSVGTGANTGELFF

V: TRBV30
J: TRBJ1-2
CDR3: CAWSAGVGPSGGYTF

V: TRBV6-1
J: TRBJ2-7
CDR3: CASSEATNSYEQYF

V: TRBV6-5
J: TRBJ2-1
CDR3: CASRTGASYNEQFF